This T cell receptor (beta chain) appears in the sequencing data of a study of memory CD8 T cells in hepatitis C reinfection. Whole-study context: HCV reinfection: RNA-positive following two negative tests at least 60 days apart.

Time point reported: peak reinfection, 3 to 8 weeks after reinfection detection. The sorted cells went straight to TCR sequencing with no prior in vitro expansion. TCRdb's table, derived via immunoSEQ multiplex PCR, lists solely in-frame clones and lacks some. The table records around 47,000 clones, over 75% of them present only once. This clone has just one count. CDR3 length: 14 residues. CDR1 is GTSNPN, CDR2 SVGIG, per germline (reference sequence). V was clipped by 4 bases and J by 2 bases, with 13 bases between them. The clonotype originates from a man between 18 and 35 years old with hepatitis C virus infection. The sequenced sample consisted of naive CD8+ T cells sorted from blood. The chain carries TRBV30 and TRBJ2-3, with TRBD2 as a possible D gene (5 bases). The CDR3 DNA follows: TGTGCCTGGACCGTTAGCGACGACACAGATACGCAGTATTTT. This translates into CAWTVSDDTDTQYF.